This T cell receptor beta chain was sequenced during a study of T cell clonotyping in hematopoietic cell transplantation. The sample holds one count of this clone. Profiled with immunoSEQ multiplex PCR; TCRdb holds only in-frame clones, not every one. The data show around 40,000 clones, with roughly 95% seen just once and 1.5% to 2% held by the top ten. Time point noted: recipient sample about 28 days before transplant, after cytoreduction. The clonotype was recovered from a man in his forties with chronic myeloid leukemia. Some clones in this sample may be carry-over from other donors' samples. Sequenced material: peripheral blood mononuclear cells, taken before stem cell transplant.

The CDR3 bases are TGTGCCATCAGTGAGTCGAGGGCGAGGGATAATTCACCCCTCCACTTT. Translation: CAISESRARDNSPLHF. The rearrangement joins TRBV10-3 to TRBJ1-6; D is undetermined. This CDR3 has 16 residues. The germline CDR1 and CDR2 sequences are ENHRY and SYGVKD. V lost 0 bases and J 5 bases, leaving 11 bases between the germline ends.